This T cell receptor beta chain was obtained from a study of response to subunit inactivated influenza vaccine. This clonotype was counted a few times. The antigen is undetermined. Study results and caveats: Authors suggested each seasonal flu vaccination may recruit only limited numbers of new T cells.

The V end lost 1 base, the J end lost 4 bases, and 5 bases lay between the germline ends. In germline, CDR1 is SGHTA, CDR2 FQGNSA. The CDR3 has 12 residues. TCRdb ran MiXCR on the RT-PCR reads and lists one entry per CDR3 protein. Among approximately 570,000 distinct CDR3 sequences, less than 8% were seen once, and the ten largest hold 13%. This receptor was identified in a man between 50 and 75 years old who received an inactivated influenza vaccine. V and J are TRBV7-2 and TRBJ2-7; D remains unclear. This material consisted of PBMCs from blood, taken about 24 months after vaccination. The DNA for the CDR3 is TGTGCCAGCAGCTTAGATTTTTACGAGCAGTACTTC. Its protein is CASSLDFYEQYF.